A selection of T cell receptor beta chains follows, all from one sample in a study of T cell repertoires in cytomegalovirus infection. No antigen has been identified for these receptors. TCRdb used MiXCR to reprocess the reads, holding one entry per CDR3 protein. The table records about 120,000 distinct CDR3 sequences, 30% to 35% of them present only once. The material was CD8+ T cells from cultured PBMCs, obtained from culture after CMV antigen stimulation. The origin of the receptors is a human donor in good health (CMV status not recorded). Some clones in this sample may be carry-over from other donors' samples. The CDR3 runs from the conserved cysteine through the conserved F or W. Each record gives: clone size, J gene, D gene, V gene, CDR3 protein, CDR3 DNA. D genes are given only for firm matches. Some rows have no size entry. The others give once, few or many, or a class for an expanded clone.

size: NA
J: TRBJ2-7
D: NA
V: TRBV19
CDR3: CASSLRTDTYEQYF
DNA: TGTGCCAGTAGTCTCCGGACGGACACCTACGAGCAGTACTTC

size: few
J: TRBJ2-3
D: TRBD2
V: TRBV27
CDR3: CASTTASGGADTQYF
DNA: TGTGCCAGCACAACAGCGTCGGGGGGAGCTGATACGCAGTATTTT

size: NA
J: TRBJ1-6
D: NA
V: TRBV6-6
CDR3: CASSSPQALGSSSPLHF
DNA: TGTGCCAGCAGCTCCCCACAGGCTTTGGGGTCAAGCTCACCCCTCCACTTT

size: few
J: TRBJ2-2
D: TRBD1
V: TRBV5-6
CDR3: CASSLVTGGRRDTGELFF
DNA: TGTGCCAGCAGCTTGGTTACAGGGGGTCGGAGGGACACCGGGGAGCTGTTTTTT

size: few
J: TRBJ1-2
D: NA
V: TRBV4-1
CDR3: CASSGVANYGYTF
DNA: TGCGCCAGCAGCGGAGTAGCTAACTATGGCTACACCTTC

size: NA
J: TRBJ1-5
D: NA
V: TRBV2
CDR3: CASSEWENQPQHF
DNA: TGTGCCAGCAGTGAATGGGAGAATCAGCCCCAGCATTTT

size: few
J: TRBJ2-3
D: TRBD2
V: TRBV7-6
CDR3: CASSPRGGTDTQYF
DNA: TGTGCCAGCAGCCCCCGGGGGGGCACAGATACGCAGTATTTT

size: NA
J: TRBJ1-3
D: NA
V: TRBV4-1
CDR3: CASSLFPGPGSGNTIYF
DNA: TGCGCCAGCAGCCTGTTTCCGGGACCGGGCTCTGGAAACACCATATATTTT

size: NA
J: TRBJ1-1
D: NA
V: TRBV28
CDR3: CASTNGGMNTEAFF
DNA: TGTGCCAGCACCAACGGGGGCATGAACACTGAAGCTTTCTTT

size: few
J: TRBJ1-1
D: NA
V: TRBV6-2/TRBV6-3
CDR3: CASSYAGAEAFF
DNA: TGTGCCAGCAGTTACGCGGGGGCTGAAGCTTTCTTT

size: few
J: TRBJ1-1
D: NA
V: TRBV4-1
CDR3: CASSLTSMNTEAFF
DNA: TGCGCCAGCAGCTTGACAAGCATGAACACTGAAGCTTTCTTT

size: few
J: TRBJ2-7
D: NA
V: TRBV5-6
CDR3: CASSLGLIRTYEQYF
DNA: TGTGCCAGCAGCTTGGGTCTCATAAGAACCTACGAGCAGTACTTC

size: few
J: TRBJ2-1
D: TRBD1
V: TRBV12-3/TRBV12-4
CDR3: CASSFGALSGGRDEQFF
DNA: TGTGCCAGCAGTTTTGGGGCCTTATCAGGGGGTCGGGATGAGCAGTTCTTC

size: NA
J: TRBJ2-7
D: NA
V: TRBV11-2
CDR3: CASSTPLSYEQYF
DNA: TGTGCCAGCAGCACACCGCTCTCCTACGAGCAGTACTTC

size: few
J: TRBJ2-2
D: TRBD1
V: TRBV12-3/TRBV12-4
CDR3: CASSPQEGQGWTGELFF
DNA: TGTGCCAGCAGTCCGCAGGAGGGACAGGGATGGACCGGGGAGCTGTTTTTT

size: many
J: TRBJ2-5
D: TRBD2
V: TRBV11-2
CDR3: CASSQVAGGQETQYF
DNA: TGTGCCAGCAGTCAAGTGGCGGGGGGACAAGAGACCCAGTACTTC

size: NA
J: TRBJ2-2
D: NA
V: TRBV6-2/TRBV6-3
CDR3: CASSYSENTGELFF
DNA: TGTGCCAGCAGTTACAGTGAGAACACCGGGGAGCTGTTTTTT

size: NA
J: TRBJ1-1
D: NA
V: TRBV10-3
CDR3: CAISDSVGITEAFF
DNA: TGTGCCATCAGTGATTCGGTGGGGATCACTGAAGCTTTCTTT

size: NA
J: TRBJ2-3
D: NA
V: TRBV20-1
CDR3: CSARSASELSTDTQYF
DNA: TGCAGTGCTAGGTCGGCTAGCGAATTAAGCACAGATACGCAGTATTTT

size: once
J: TRBJ2-7
D: TRBD1
V: TRBV7-6
CDR3: CASGLRQGDNKQYF
DNA: TGTGCCAGCGGCCTCAGGCAGGGGGATAACAAGCAGTACTTC

size: few
J: TRBJ2-7
D: NA
V: TRBV6-5
CDR3: CASSPRDKTSYEQYF
DNA: TGTGCCAGCAGTCCCCGGGATAAGACGTCCTACGAGCAGTACTTC

size: few
J: TRBJ1-2
D: NA
V: TRBV27
CDR3: CASSPDSNYGYTF
DNA: TGTGCCAGCAGTCCAGACAGTAACTATGGCTACACCTTC

size: large
J: TRBJ2-3
D: TRBD1
V: TRBV12-3/TRBV12-4
CDR3: CASSPGQATDTQYF
DNA: TGTGCCAGCAGTCCGGGACAGGCCACAGATACGCAGTATTTT

size: NA
J: TRBJ2-2
D: NA
V: TRBV4-1
CDR3: CASSQDLRPGELFF
DNA: TGCGCCAGCAGCCAAGATCTGAGGCCCGGGGAGCTGTTTTTT

size: NA
J: TRBJ2-1
D: NA
V: TRBV19
CDR3: CASSIGSYNEQFF
DNA: TGTGCCAGTAGTATAGGCTCCTACAATGAGCAGTTCTTC

size: NA
J: TRBJ1-1
D: NA
V: TRBV20-1
CDR3: CSARARGEAFF
DNA: TGCAGTGCTAGAGCGAGGGGGGAAGCTTTCTTT

size: many
J: TRBJ2-7
D: NA
V: TRBV7-2
CDR3: CASSPSEGGGSYEQYF
DNA: TGTGCCAGCAGCCCCTCGGAGGGGGGGGGTTCCTACGAGCAGTACTTC

size: few
J: TRBJ1-6
D: NA
V: TRBV27
CDR3: CASSLGSADSPLHF
DNA: TGTGCCAGCAGTTTGGGCAGCGCAGATTCACCCCTCCACTTT

size: NA
J: TRBJ2-5
D: NA
V: TRBV2
CDR3: CANRETGQETQYF
DNA: TGTGCCAACAGGGAAACTGGACAAGAGACCCAGTACTTC

size: NA
J: TRBJ1-1
D: NA
V: TRBV19
CDR3: CASRRLWEDTEAFF
DNA: TGTGCCAGTAGGAGGTTATGGGAGGACACTGAAGCTTTCTTT

size: NA
J: TRBJ1-6
D: NA
V: TRBV10-2
CDR3: CASRGSSYNSPLHF
DNA: TGCGCCAGCAGAGGTAGCTCCTATAATTCACCCCTCCACTTT

size: many
J: TRBJ1-1
D: NA
V: TRBV12-5
CDR3: CASGGPGSPLAEAFF
DNA: TGTGCTAGTGGGGGCCCAGGGTCCCCCTTGGCTGAAGCTTTCTTT

size: few
J: TRBJ2-7
D: NA
V: TRBV20-1
CDR3: CSAGGNEQYF
DNA: TGCAGTGCTGGGGGGAACGAGCAGTACTTC

size: few
J: TRBJ2-7
D: TRBD1
V: TRBV28
CDR3: CASNPPGQGRGSEQYF
DNA: TGTGCCAGCAACCCTCCGGGACAGGGTAGGGGTTCCGAGCAGTACTTC

size: NA
J: TRBJ2-7
D: NA
V: TRBV7-8
CDR3: CASSLAGTYEQYF
DNA: TGTGCCAGCAGCTTAGCGGGTACCTACGAGCAGTACTTC

size: few
J: TRBJ1-5
D: NA
V: TRBV19
CDR3: CASSNYRVVSNQPQHF
DNA: TGTGCCAGTAGTAATTACAGGGTCGTCAGCAATCAGCCCCAGCATTTT

size: large
J: TRBJ2-3
D: NA
V: TRBV28
CDR3: CASSLEDLGPLGTDTQYF
DNA: TGTGCCAGCAGTTTAGAGGACTTAGGGCCTTTGGGCACAGATACGCAGTATTTT

size: many
J: TRBJ1-4
D: NA
V: TRBV6-1
CDR3: CASSAHVTGTAATNEKLFF
DNA: TGTGCCAGCAGTGCCCACGTCACCGGGACGGCCGCAACTAATGAAAAACTGTTTTTT

size: NA
J: TRBJ1-1
D: NA
V: TRBV19
CDR3: CASSFDVRTTEAFF
DNA: TGTGCCAGTAGTTTTGACGTACGAACTACTGAAGCTTTCTTT

size: medium-sized
J: TRBJ2-1
D: TRBD2
V: TRBV7-2
CDR3: CASSSARTSGGNNEQFF
DNA: TGTGCCAGCAGCTCCGCCAGGACTAGCGGGGGGAACAATGAGCAGTTCTTC

size: NA
J: TRBJ2-7
D: TRBD1
V: TRBV29-1
CDR3: CSVVKGQTYEQYF
DNA: TGCAGCGTTGTAAAGGGACAGACCTACGAGCAGTACTTC

size: few
J: TRBJ1-2
D: NA
V: TRBV7-6
CDR3: CASSLGGGLRNGYTF
DNA: TGTGCCAGCAGCTTAGGTGGGGGCCTAAGGAATGGCTACACCTTC

size: NA
J: TRBJ2-7
D: NA
V: TRBV7-6
CDR3: CASSGGSEQYF
DNA: TGTGCCAGCAGCGGCGGAAGCGAGCAGTACTTC

size: few
J: TRBJ2-2
D: NA
V: TRBV11-3
CDR3: CASSLDLLNESTGELFF
DNA: TGTGCCAGCAGCTTAGATCTACTGAATGAGTCAACCGGGGAGCTGTTTTTT

size: NA
J: TRBJ2-3
D: NA
V: TRBV7-6
CDR3: CASSSDLFRPFSPAF
DNA: TGTGCCAGCAGCTCAGACCTATTTCGACCGTTCTCCCCCGCTTTT

size: few
J: TRBJ2-3
D: TRBD2
V: TRBV7-8
CDR3: CASSLPLADLTDTQYF
DNA: TGTGCCAGCAGCTTACCGCTAGCGGACCTCACAGATACGCAGTATTTT

size: few
J: TRBJ2-2
D: NA
V: TRBV11-2
CDR3: CASSYGRTTKTAGELFF
DNA: TGTGCCAGCAGCTACGGACGAACAACAAAAACGGCCGGGGAGCTGTTTTTT

size: few
J: TRBJ2-1
D: NA
V: TRBV12-5
CDR3: CASAEAHEQFF
DNA: TGTGCTAGTGCCGAGGCCCATGAGCAGTTCTTC

size: NA
J: TRBJ2-3
D: TRBD2
V: TRBV3-1
CDR3: CASSHRGGTDTQYF
DNA: TGTGCCAGCAGCCATAGGGGAGGGACAGATACGCAGTATTTT

size: NA
J: TRBJ2-7
D: TRBD1
V: TRBV12-3/TRBV12-4
CDR3: CASSRDRGLEQYF
DNA: TGTGCCAGCAGTCGGGACAGGGGGCTCGAGCAGTACTTC

size: NA
J: TRBJ2-7
D: NA
V: TRBV19
CDR3: CASSIEDSEPSYEQYF
DNA: TGTGCCAGTAGTATAGAGGATTCTGAGCCTTCCTACGAGCAGTACTTC

size: NA
J: TRBJ2-3
D: NA
V: TRBV20-1
CDR3: CSASWGEFSTDTQYF
DNA: TGCAGTGCTAGTTGGGGGGAGTTTAGCACAGATACGCAGTATTTT

size: many
J: TRBJ1-2
D: NA
V: TRBV7-2
CDR3: CASSPDRDDGYTF
DNA: TGTGCCAGCAGCCCGGACCGCGACGATGGCTACACCTTC

size: NA
J: TRBJ2-7
D: NA
V: TRBV29-1
CDR3: CSVEDSTREQYF
DNA: TGCAGCGTTGAAGATTCAACCCGCGAGCAGTACTTC